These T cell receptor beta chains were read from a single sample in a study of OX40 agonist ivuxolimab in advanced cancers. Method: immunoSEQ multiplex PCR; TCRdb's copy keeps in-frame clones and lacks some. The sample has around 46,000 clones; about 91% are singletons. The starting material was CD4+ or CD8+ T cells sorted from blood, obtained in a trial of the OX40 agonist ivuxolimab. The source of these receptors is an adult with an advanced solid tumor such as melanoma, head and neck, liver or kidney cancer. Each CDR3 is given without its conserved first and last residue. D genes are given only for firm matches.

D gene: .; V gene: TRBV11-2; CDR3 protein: ASSLGREAF
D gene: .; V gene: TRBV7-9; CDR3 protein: ASSLAGGNTGELF
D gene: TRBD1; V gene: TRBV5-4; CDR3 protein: ASSRGTGAF
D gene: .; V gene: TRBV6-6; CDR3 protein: ASSDRGFTEAF
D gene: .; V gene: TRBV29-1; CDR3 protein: SVQQISGYT
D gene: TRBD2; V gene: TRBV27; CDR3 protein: ASSLSSGRAGELF
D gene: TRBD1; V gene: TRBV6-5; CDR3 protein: ASSSRGQGVQPQH
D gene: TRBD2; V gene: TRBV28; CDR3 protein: ASRGISGGAKDTQY
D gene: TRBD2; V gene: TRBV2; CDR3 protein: ASSDVPLAETNTGELF
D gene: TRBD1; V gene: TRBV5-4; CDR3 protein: ASSLLWEQGSLYNEQF
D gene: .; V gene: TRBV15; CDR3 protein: ATSRDPYGQGQTQPQH
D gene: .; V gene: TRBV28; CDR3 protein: ASSLDGTYNEQF
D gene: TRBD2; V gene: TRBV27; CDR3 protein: ASSLSPSGAGELF
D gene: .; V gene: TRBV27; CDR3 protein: ASSLGGLRSYEQY
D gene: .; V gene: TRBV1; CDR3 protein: TSSQDSQGLYIQY
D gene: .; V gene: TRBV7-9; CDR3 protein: ASSLGGGNEQF
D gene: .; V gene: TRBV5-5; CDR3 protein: ASSWARGLSYEQY
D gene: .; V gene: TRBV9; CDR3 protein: ASSGSNTGELF
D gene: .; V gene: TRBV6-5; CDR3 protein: ASSYGTEQF
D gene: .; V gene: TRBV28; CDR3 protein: ASRTIGAGYT
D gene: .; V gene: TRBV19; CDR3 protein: ASSIVGVSGNTIY
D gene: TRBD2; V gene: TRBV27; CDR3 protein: ASSTLSTGREGNQY
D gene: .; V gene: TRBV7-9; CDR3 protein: ASSLVGKGWETQY
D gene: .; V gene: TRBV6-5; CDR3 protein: ASSYRESNTEAF
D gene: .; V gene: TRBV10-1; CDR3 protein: ASNSRPAPERAQY
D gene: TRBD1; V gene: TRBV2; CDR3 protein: ASSVGRGRDTGELF
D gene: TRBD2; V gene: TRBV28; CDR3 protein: ASGLAAYNEQF
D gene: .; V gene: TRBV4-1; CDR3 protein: ASSQGGAGVQH
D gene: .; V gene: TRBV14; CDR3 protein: ASSQDTWWRQLNTGELF
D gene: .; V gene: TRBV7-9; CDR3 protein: ASSLRFGTQETQY
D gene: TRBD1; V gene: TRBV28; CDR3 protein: ASSLSFPGGNETQY
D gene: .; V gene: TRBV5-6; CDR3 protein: ASSLRQVYTGELF
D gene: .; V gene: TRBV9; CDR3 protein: ASSVDGAYNEQF
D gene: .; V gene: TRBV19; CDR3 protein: ATGRAYQQY
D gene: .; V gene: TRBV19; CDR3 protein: ASSPGARDTQY
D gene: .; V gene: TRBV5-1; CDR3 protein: ASSFSGRLYEQY
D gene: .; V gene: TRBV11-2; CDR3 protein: ASSFVDNTGELF
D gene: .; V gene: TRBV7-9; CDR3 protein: AVAGGNIQY
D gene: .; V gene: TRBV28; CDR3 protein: ASSFSDRAGRTDTQY
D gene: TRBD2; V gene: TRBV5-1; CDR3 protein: ASSLARTGGPGEQY
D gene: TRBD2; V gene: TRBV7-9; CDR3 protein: ASSPRTSGSDEQF